The 14 T cell receptor beta chains below all came from one sample that was sequenced in a study of CXCR3-negative and CXCR3-positive naive CD8 T cells. The libraries of TRB cDNA were constructed through 5' RACE using UMI labels. TCRdb re-called the 5' RACE reads and catalogs CDR3 proteins one per entry, DNA excluded. The sample has tens of thousands of distinct CDR3 sequences; the top ten hold about 4.6%. Material for sequencing was naive CXCR3- CD8+ T cells from blood. Subset specified: CD45RO-CCR7+CD27+CD95- naive CD8+ T cells lacking CXCR3 (TNR3-). These receptors all come from a human donor in good health. Some clones in this sample may be carry-over from other donors' samples.

The chain carries TRBV28 and TRBJ1-5; the D call of TRBD1 rests on TCRdb alone, since no DNA is present to check it. Germline V gene data show CDR1 as MDHEN and CDR2 as SYDVKM. The CDR3 loop spans 15 amino acids. The CDR3 loop reads CASSSVVQGYQPQHF.

This CDR3 is CASSLTNINTGELFF. The chain is built from TRBV28 and TRBJ2-2. The CDR3 extends over 15 amino acids. Per germline, CDR1 MDHEN and CDR2 SYDVKM.

The chain is built from TRBV29-1 and TRBJ2-3; as DNA is missing, the TRBD2 call by TCRdb cannot be tested. The CDR3 totals 15 residues. The germline V gene has CDR1 SQVTM and CDR2 ANQGSEA. CDR3 loop: CSMVPALHRTDTQYF.

The genes are TRBV7-3 and TRBJ2-1; TCRdb calls TRBD2, which cannot be checked without DNA. The CDR3 consists of 13 residues. Germline V gives CDR1 SGHTA, CDR2 FQGTGA. CDR3 amino acids: CASSREVNNEQFF.

V gene TRBV12-3 or TRBV12-4 combines with J gene TRBJ1-6. The CDR3 totals 11 residues. The CDR3: CASSFEAPLHF.

This chain uses TRBV7-2 with TRBJ2-7; TCRdb selects TRBD1, and the lack of DNA leaves this call unchecked. The CDR3 has 14 amino acids. Germline-derived CDR1 and CDR2 are SGHTA and FQGNSA. The CDR3 loop reads CASSSDAGHVEQYF.

The chain carries TRBV6-2 or TRBV6-3 and TRBJ2-2. This CDR3 has 12 residues. Germline assignment: CDR1 MNHEY and CDR2 SVGEGT. The CDR3 loop reads CASSYVTGELFF.

The V gene is TRBV20-1, the J gene TRBJ2-1. Germline-derived CDR1 and CDR2 are DFQATT and SNEGSKA (reference sequence). The CDR3 has 15 amino acids. The CDR3 loop is CSASYSMSSYNEQFF.

The V gene is TRBV29-1, the J gene TRBJ2-3; TCRdb returns TRBD1, unconfirmable since there is no DNA. The germline CDR1 and CDR2 sequences are SQVTM and ANQGSEA. The CDR3 loop spans 20 amino acids. The CDR3 loop is CSVEDRLKGRQGIVADTQYF.

This rearrangement joins TRBV7-6 to TRBJ2-5; TCRdb lists TRBD1, though no DNA is available to test this call. CDR3 length: 16 residues. The germline V gene has CDR1 SGHVS and CDR2 FNYEAQ. CDR3 residues: CASSLGATVFEETQYF.

The chain has TRBV29-1 and TRBJ2-7; TCRdb gives TRBD1 as the D gene, but with no DNA this cannot be confirmed. The CDR3 consists of 12 residues. The germline V gene has CDR1 SQVTM and CDR2 ANQGSEA. CDR3 sequence: CSVEYPEYEQYF.

The chain uses TRBV4-1 and TRBJ2-5; TCRdb selects TRBD1, and the lack of DNA leaves this call unchecked. The length of the CDR3 is 13 residues. Germline loops: CDR1 MGHRA, CDR2 YSYEKL. The CDR3 region is CASRLRPGETQYF.

The V call is TRBV2, the J call TRBJ2-1; TCRdb's D gene call, TRBD1, goes unchecked for lack of DNA. This CDR3 spans 17 amino acids. CDR1 and CDR2 (germline): SNHLY, FYNNEI. The CDR3 protein is CASSENRRRGAYNEQFF.

This rearrangement joins TRBV6-5 to TRBJ1-2; the D call from TCRdb, TRBD1, cannot be confirmed without DNA. The CDR3 contains 17 residues. Germline V gives CDR1 MNHEY, CDR2 SVGAGI. CDR3: CASSYSSRGGSDYGYTF.